One sample yielded the 8 T cell receptor beta chains listed below, sequenced in a study of read filtering for tumor transcriptome and immune sequencing. Molecular barcoded adaptors covering alpha/delta and beta/gamma chains were used on 400 ng RNA. TCRdb passed the reads through MiXCR, listing each CDR3 protein once. The sample lists roughly 25,000 distinct CDR3 sequences, roughly 19% occurring once. What was sequenced was a population of CD138-negative cells sorted from bone marrow. Source of these receptors: a donor over 35 with multiple myeloma.

This clonotype qualifies as medium-sized (0.01 to 0.1%). The rearrangement uses TRBV19 and TRBJ2-1; D may be TRBD1 (7 bases). CDR3 length: 13 amino acids. V was trimmed by 3 bases and J by 6 bases, leaving 9 bases between them. The germline V gene has CDR1 LNHDA and CDR2 SQIVND (reference sequence). CDR3 sequence reads: CASSIQGGNEQFF. Here the CDR3 DNA reads TGTGCCAGTAGTATTCAGGGGGGCAATGAGCAGTTCTTC. Variable domain in full (rest from reference TRBV19 and TRBJ2-1): DGGITQSPKYLFRKEGQNVTLSCEQNLNHDAMYWYRQDPGQGLRLIYYSQIVNDFQKGDIAEGYSVSREKKESFPLTVTSAQKNPTAFYLCASSIQGGNEQFFGPGTRLTVL.

This clonotype has at least ten counts. This rearrangement joins TRBV28 to TRBJ1-1; a possible D gene is TRBD1 (5 bases). CDR3 length: 13 residues. CDR1 and CDR2 from the germline V gene are MDHEN and SYDVKM. The CDR3 DNA follows: TGTGCTGCCACCGGGAGGGGTAATACTGAAGCTTTCTTT. It specifies CAATGRGNTEAFF.

This clonotype was observed many times. The chain has TRBV20-1 and TRBJ1-1, with 8 bases identical to TRBD1. Germline CDR1 and CDR2: DFQATT and SNEGSKA (reference sequence). V was clipped by 0 bases and J by 1 base; unmatched bases: 7. The length of the CDR3 is 16 residues. The CDR3 protein is CSARDPRTGRNTEAFF. CDR3 in DNA: TGCAGTGCTAGAGACCCCCGGACAGGGAGGAACACTGAAGCTTTCTTT.

Worth noting for this clonotype: At one boundary the junction diverges from the germline segment, which might be a read error. The chain joins TRBV14 to TRBJ1-1, with D hard to call. The V gene's germline CDR1 is SGHDN and CDR2 FVKESK. There are 15 residues in the CDR3. The CDR3 sequence is CAGSRSVWMNTEAFF. The CDR3 nucleotides are TGTGCCGGCAGCCGAAGCGTGTGGATGAACACTGAAGCTTTCTTC.

This clonotype occurred a few times. A much more abundant neighbour one base away suggests this may be a read error. The chain is built from TRBV6-4 and TRBJ2-1; D unresolved. This CDR3 is 16 amino acids long. CDR1 and CDR2 from the germline V gene are MRHNA and SNTAGT. CDR3 in DNA: TGTCCCAGCAGTGACTCGGAGACCCGAACCTACAATGAGCAGTTCTTC. Protein sequence: CPSSDSETRTYNEQFF.

This clonotype was seen at least ten times. CDR3 sequence: CASSTMGLAGGRDEQFF. For the CDR3, the DNA is TGTGCCAGCAGCACTATGGGACTAGCGGGAGGTCGGGATGAGCAGTTCTTC. The V and J genes are TRBV21-1 and TRBJ2-1; the table's D call of TRBD2 was not tested on the DNA. TRBV21-1 is a pseudogene locus. This CDR3 region has 17 residues.

Turning to this clonotype: The junction and the germline gene differ at one end; a read error may be behind it. This chain uses TRBV10-3 with TRBJ2-2, with D perhaps TRBD2 (5 bases). The CDR3 extends over 12 amino acids. The germline CDR1 and CDR2 sequences are ENHRY and SYGVKD. The CDR3 sequence: CAITAVTGEPFF. The CDR3 DNA sequence: TGTGCTATCACAGCAGTGACCGGGGAGCCGTTTTTT.

This clonotype was recorded at least ten times. V and J are TRBV6-2 or TRBV6-3 and TRBJ2-1; TRBD2 matches 11 bases. This CDR3 comprises 14 residues. CDR1 is MNHEY and CDR2 is SVGEGT in the germline V gene. Unmatched junction bases numbered 5, after V lost 6 bases and J lost 7 bases. The CDR3 DNA reads TGTGCCAGCAGAAAGACTAGCGGGAAGAATGAGCAGTTCTTC. Translation gives CASRKTSGKNEQFF.